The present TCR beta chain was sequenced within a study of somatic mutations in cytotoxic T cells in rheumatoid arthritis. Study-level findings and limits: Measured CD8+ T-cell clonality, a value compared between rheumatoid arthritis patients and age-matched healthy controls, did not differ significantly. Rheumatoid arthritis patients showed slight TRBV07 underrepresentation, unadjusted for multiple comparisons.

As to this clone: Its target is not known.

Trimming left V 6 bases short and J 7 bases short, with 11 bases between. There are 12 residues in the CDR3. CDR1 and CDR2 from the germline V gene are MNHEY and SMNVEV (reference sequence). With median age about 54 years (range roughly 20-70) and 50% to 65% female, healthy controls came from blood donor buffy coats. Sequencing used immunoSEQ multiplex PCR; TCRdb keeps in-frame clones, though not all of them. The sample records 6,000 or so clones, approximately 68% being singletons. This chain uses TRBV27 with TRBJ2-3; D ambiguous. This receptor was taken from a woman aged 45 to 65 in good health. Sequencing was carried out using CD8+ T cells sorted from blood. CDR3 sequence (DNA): TGTGCCAGCAGATCGACAATAAATACGCAGTATTTT. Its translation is CASRSTINTQYF.